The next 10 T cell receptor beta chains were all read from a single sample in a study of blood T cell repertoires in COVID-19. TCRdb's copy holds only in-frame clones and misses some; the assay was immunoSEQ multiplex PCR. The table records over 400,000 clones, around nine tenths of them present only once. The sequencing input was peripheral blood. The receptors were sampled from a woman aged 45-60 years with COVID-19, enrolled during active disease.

The CDR3 is CASSPELGGAMRQFF. The CDR3 bases are TGTGCCAGCAGCCCCGAATTGGGGGGGGCGATGAGGCAGTTCTTC. The rearrangement uses TRBV3-1 (or the pseudogene TRBV3-2) and TRBJ2-1; the D gene is possibly TRBD2 (7 bases). The germline V gene encodes CDR1 LGHDT and CDR2 YNNKEL (reference sequence). This CDR3 is built from 15 residues. Trimming shortened V by 4 bases and J by 12 bases, and 22 bases separated the two germline ends.

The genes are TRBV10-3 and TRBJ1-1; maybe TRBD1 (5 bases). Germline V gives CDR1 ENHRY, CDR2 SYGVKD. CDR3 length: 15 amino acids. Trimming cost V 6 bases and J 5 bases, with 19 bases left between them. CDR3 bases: TGTGCCATCAGCGCCCAGGGCCGTGCGGGGACTGAAGCTTTCTTT. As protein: CAISAQGRAGTEAFF.

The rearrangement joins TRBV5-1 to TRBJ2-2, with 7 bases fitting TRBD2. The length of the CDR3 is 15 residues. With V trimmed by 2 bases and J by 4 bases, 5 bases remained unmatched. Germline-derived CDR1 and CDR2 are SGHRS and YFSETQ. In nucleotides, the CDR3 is TGCGCCAGCAGCTTCCTTGGGGGGGTCACCGGGGAGCTGTTTTTT. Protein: CASSFLGGVTGELFF.

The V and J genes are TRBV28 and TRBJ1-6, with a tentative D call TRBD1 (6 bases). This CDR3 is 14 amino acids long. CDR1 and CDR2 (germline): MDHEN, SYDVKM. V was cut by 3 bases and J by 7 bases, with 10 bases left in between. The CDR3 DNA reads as TGTGCCAGCAGTTTCAGGGGTGCAAATTCACCCCTCCACTTT. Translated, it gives CASSFRGANSPLHF. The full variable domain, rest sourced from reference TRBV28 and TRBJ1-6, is DVKVTQSSRYLVKRTGEKVFLECVQDMDHENMFWYRQDPGLGLRLIYFSYDVKMKEKGDIPEGYSVSREKKERFSLILESASTNQTSMYLCASSFRGANSPLHFGNGTRLTVT.

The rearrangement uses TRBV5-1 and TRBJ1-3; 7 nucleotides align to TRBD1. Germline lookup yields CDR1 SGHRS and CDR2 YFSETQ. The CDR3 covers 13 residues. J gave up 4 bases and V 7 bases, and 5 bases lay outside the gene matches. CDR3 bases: TGCGCCAGCGGCGAGGGACAGGGAAACACCATATATTTT. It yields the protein CASGEGQGNTIYF. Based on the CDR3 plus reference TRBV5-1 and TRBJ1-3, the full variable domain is KAGVTQTPRYLIKTRGQQVTLSCSPISGHRSVSWYQQTPGQGLQFLFEYFSETQRNKGNFPGRFSGRQFSNSRSEMNVSTLELGDSALYLCASGEGQGNTIYFGEGSWLTVV.

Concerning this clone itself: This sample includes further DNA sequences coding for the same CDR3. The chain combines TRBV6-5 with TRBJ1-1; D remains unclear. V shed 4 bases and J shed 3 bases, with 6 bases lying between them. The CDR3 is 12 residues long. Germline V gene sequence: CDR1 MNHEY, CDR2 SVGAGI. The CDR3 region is CASSFPDTEAFF. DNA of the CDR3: TGTGCCAGCAGTTTTCCGGACACTGAAGCTTTCTTT.

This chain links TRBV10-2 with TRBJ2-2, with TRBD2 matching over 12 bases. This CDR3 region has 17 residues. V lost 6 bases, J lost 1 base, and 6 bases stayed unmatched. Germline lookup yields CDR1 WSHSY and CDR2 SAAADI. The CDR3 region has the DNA TGCGCCAGCAGGGGGAGACTAGCGGGAGAGAACACCGGGGAGCTGTTTTTT. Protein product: CASRGRLAGENTGELFF.

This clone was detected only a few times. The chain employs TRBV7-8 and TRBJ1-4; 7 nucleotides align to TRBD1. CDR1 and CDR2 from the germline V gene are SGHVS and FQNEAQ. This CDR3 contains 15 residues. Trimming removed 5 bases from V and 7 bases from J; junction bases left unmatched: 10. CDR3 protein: CASSPRTGVGEKLFF. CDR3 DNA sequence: TGTGCCAGCAGCCCAAGAACAGGGGTGGGTGAAAAACTGTTTTTT.

CDR3 protein: CASSLALTGIHSNQPQHF. In nucleotides, the CDR3 is TGCGCCAGCAGCTTGGCTTTGACAGGCATCCATAGCAATCAGCCCCAGCATTTT. The chain has TRBV5-1 and TRBJ1-5; maybe TRBD1 (6 bases). V was trimmed by 0 bases and J by 0 bases, leaving 16 bases between them. This CDR3 contains 18 residues. The germline CDR1 and CDR2 sequences are SGHRS and YFSETQ. Together with reference TRBV5-1 and TRBJ1-5, the CDR3 gives the full variable domain: KAGVTQTPRYLIKTRGQQVTLSCSPISGHRSVSWYQQTPGQGLQFLFEYFSETQRNKGNFPGRFSGRQFSNSRSEMNVSTLELGDSALYLCASSLALTGIHSNQPQHFGDGTRLSIL.

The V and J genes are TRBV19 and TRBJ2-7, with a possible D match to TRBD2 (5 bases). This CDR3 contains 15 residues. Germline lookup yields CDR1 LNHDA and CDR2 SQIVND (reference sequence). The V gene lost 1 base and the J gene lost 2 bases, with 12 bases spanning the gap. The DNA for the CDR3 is TGTGCCAGTAGTATAGCCCGTACTAGTACCTACGAGCAGTACTTC. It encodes CASSIARTSTYEQYF.